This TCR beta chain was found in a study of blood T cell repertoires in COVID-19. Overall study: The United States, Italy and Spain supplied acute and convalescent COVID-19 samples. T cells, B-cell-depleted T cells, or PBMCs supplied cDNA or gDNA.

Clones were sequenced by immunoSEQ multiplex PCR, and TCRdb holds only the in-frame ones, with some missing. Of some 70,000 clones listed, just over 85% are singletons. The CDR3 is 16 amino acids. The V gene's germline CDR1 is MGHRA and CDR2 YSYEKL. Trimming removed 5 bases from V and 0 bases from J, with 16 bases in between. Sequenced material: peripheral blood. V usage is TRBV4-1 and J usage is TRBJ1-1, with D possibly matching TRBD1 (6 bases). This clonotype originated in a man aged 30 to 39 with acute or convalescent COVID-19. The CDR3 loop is CASSSLAGQMNTEAFF. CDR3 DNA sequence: TGCGCCAGCAGCTCCCTAGCGGGACAAATGAACACTGAAGCTTTCTTT.